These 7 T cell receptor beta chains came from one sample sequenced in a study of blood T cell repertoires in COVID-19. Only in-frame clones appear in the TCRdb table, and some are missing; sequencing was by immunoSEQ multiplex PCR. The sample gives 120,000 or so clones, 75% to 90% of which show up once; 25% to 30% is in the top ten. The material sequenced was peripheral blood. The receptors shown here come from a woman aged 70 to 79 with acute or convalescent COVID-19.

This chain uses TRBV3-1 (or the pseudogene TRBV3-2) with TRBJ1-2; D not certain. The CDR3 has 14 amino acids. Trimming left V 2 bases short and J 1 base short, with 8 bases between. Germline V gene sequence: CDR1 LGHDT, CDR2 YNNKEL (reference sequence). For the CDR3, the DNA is TGTGCCAGCAGCCAATTGGGCGTTAACTATGGCTACACCTTC. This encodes CASSQLGVNYGYTF.

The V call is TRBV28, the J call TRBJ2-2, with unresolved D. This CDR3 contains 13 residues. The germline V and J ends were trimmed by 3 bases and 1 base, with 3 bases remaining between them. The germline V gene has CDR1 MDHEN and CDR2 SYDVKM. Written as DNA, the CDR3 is TGTGCCAGCAGTTTCGTGAACACCGGGGAGCTGTTTTTT. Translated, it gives CASSFVNTGELFF. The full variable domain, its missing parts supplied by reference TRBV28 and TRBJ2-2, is DVKVTQSSRYLVKRTGEKVFLECVQDMDHENMFWYRQDPGLGLRLIYFSYDVKMKEKGDIPEGYSVSREKKERFSLILESASTNQTSMYLCASSFVNTGELFFGEGSRLTVL.

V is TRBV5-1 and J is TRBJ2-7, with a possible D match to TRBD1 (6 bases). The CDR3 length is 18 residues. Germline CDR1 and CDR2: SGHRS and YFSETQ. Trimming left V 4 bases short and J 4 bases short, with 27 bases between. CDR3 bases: TGCGCCAGCAGCCGGGACATAGTTCCTTCCCTCCCCCTTTACGAGCAGTACTTC. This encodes CASSRDIVPSLPLYEQYF.

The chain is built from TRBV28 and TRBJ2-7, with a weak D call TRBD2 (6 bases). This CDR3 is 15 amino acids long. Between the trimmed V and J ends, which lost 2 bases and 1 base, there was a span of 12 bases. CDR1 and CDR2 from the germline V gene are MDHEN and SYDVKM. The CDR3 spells CASSLVAAGSYEQYF. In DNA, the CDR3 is TGTGCCAGCAGTTTAGTAGCGGCTGGGTCCTACGAGCAGTACTTC.

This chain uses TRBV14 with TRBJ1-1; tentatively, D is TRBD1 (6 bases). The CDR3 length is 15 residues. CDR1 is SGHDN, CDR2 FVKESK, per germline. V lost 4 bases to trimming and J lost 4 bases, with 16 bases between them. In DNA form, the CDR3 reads TGTGCCAGCAGCCTATCCTACAGGGTCGGCACTGAAGCTTTCTTT. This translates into CASSLSYRVGTEAFF.

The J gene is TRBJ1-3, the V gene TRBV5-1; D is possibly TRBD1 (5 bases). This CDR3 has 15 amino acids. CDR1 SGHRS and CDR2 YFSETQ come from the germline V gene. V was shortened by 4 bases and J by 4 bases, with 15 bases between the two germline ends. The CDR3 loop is CASSPGGTAGNTIYF. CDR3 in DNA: TGCGCCAGCAGCCCAGGAGGGACGGCCGGAAACACCATATATTTT.

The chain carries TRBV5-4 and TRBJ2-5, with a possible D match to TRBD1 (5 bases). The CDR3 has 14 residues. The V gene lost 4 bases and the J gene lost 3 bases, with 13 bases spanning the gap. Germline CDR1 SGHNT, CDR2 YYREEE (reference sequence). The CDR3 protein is CASSLGQAEETQYF. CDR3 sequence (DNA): TGTGCCAGCAGCCTGGGGCAGGCTGAAGAGACCCAGTACTTC.